This is a list of T cell receptor beta chains from one sample in a study of cytomegalovirus exposure and HLA in healthy donors. Assay used: immunoSEQ multiplex PCR; TCRdb lists only in-frame clones, some missing. Of about 130,000 clones in the sample, about four fifths are singletons; the top ten hold roughly 4%. Sequenced: PBMCs. These receptors all come from a woman aged 35 to 49 in good health and CMV-seronegative. The CDR3 runs from the conserved cysteine through the conserved F or W. The D gene is left open where the match is weak. Clone size is stated in some rows and not others, as once, few, many or a class when expanded.

d_call | j_call | v_call | clone_size | cdr3_nt | cdr3_aa
TRBD2 | TRBJ2-5 | TRBV29-1 | - | TGCAGCGTTGGAGCGGGGGGGCCGTGGGAGACCCAGTACTTC | CSVGAGGPWETQYF
TRBD2 | TRBJ2-3 | TRBV2 | - | TGTGCCAGCAGGAAAAGGACTAGCGGGGGGTCAGATACGCAGTATTTT | CASRKRTSGGSDTQYF
- | TRBJ1-6 | TRBV7-6 | - | TGTGCCAGCAGCTTAGGGGGCAGTTCACCCCTCCACTTT | CASSLGGSSPLHF
- | TRBJ2-4 | TRBV6-6 | - | TGTGCCAGCGGAAAAGGGCTAGCACTAGCCAAAAACATTCAGTACTTC | CASGKGLALAKNIQYF
- | TRBJ1-1 | TRBV20-1 | - | TGCAGTGCTAGCTCCGGGAGTGAAGCTTTCTTT | CSASSGSEAFF
- | TRBJ1-2 | TRBV5-1 | - | TGCGCCAGCAGCTTGAGTCAGGTCGGAAATGGCTACACCTTC | CASSLSQVGNGYTF
- | TRBJ2-5 | TRBV11-2 | - | TGTGCCAGCAGCAAGGGGATGCAAGAGACCCAGTACTTC | CASSKGMQETQYF
- | TRBJ1-2 | TRBV19 | - | TGTGCCAGTAGCGTAAACAGGGAATTGCGCTATGGCTACACCTTC | CASSVNRELRYGYTF
TRBD2 | TRBJ2-3 | TRBV5-1 | few | TGCGCCAGCAGTCGGCTAGCGGGTTACAGCACAGATACGCAGTATTTT | CASSRLAGYSTDTQYF
- | TRBJ1-5 | TRBV19 | - | TGTGCCAGTAGTCCGGGAGGAGGGCCCCAGCATTTT | CASSPGGGPQHF
TRBD1 | TRBJ2-3 | TRBV4-3 | - | TGCGCCAGCAGCCAAGATGAGGGAAGGGGGCCTACAGATACGCAGTATTTT | CASSQDEGRGPTDTQYF
TRBD1 | TRBJ2-4 | TRBV7-9 | - | TGTGCCAGCAGCTTAGAGGGGACAGGGGCCAAAAACATTCAGTACTTC | CASSLEGTGAKNIQYF
TRBD1 | TRBJ2-7 | TRBV5-6 | - | TGTGCCAGCAGCTTCTCGGGACAGGGTGATCACGAGCAGTACTTC | CASSFSGQGDHEQYF
TRBD1 | TRBJ1-2 | TRBV7-9 | - | TGTGCCAGCAGCTTAGGGACAGGGGTCTATGGCTACACCTTC | CASSLGTGVYGYTF
TRBD2 | TRBJ2-7 | TRBV28 | - | TGTGCCAGCAGTCCCGTGGCTAGCGGGAGCTACGAGCAGTACTTC | CASSPVASGSYEQYF
- | TRBJ2-6 | TRBV11-3 | - | TGTGCCAGCAGCCTTAGCTCTGGGGCCAACGTCCTGACTTTC | CASSLSSGANVLTF
- | TRBJ2-5 | TRBV7-3 | - | TGTGCCAGCAGCTTAACCGGGACACCCAAAGAGACCCAGTACTTC | CASSLTGTPKETQYF
- | TRBJ1-4 | TRBV5-1 | - | TGCGCCAGCAGTCCGCAGGGGCGATCTAATGAAAAACTGTTTTTT | CASSPQGRSNEKLFF
- | TRBJ2-7 | TRBV4-1 | - | TGCGCCAGCAGCCGCGACAGTACCTACGAGCAGTACTTC | CASSRDSTYEQYF
- | TRBJ1-1 | TRBV7-2 | - | TGTGCCAGCAGCTTTCCGGGGAACACTGAAGCTTTCTTT | CASSFPGNTEAFF
TRBD1 | TRBJ1-1 | TRBV5-1 | - | TGCGCCAGCAGCGAAATGACAGGGGTTGTAACTGAAGCTTTCTTT | CASSEMTGVVTEAFF
TRBD1 | TRBJ1-6 | TRBV5-5 | - | TGTGCCAGCAGCTTTCAGGGGGTTAATTCACCCCTCCACTTT | CASSFQGVNSPLHF
TRBD2 | TRBJ2-5 | TRBV7-2 | - | TGTGCCAGCAGCCCACGGACTAGCGGTAATCAAGAGACCCAGTACTTC | CASSPRTSGNQETQYF
TRBD2 | TRBJ2-7 | TRBV7-8 | - | TGTGCCAGCAGCCCGTCAGGACTAGGCTACGAGCAGTACTTC | CASSPSGLGYEQYF
- | TRBJ1-1 | TRBV6-5 | - | TGTGCCAGCAGCCCGGACATTCGGCCGCACACTTTCTTT | CASSPDIRPHTFF
TRBD1 | TRBJ1-4 | TRBV9 | - | TGTGCCAGCAGCCCACACGACGGGACAGTCCTTAATGAAAAACTGTTTTTT | CASSPHDGTVLNEKLFF
- | TRBJ1-2 | TRBV27 | - | TGTGCCAGCAGTTTCTCCGCTAACTATGGCTACACCTTC | CASSFSANYGYTF
TRBD2 | TRBJ2-5 | TRBV7-3 | - | TGTGCCAGCAGCTTAAATAGCGGGGGGGCGGAGACCCAGTACTTC | CASSLNSGGAETQYF
TRBD1 | TRBJ2-7 | TRBV9 | - | TGTGCCAGCAGCGCAAGTCCCGGGACAGCGACCTACGAGCAGTACTTC | CASSASPGTATYEQYF
TRBD1 | TRBJ2-1 | TRBV15 | - | TGTGCCACCAGCAGGGGGAACAGGGGTGTAGTAAATGAGCAGTTCTTC | CATSRGNRGVVNEQFF
TRBD2 | TRBJ2-5 | TRBV9 | once | TGTGCCAGCAGCCTCGGGACTAGCGGGAGGGTCGGCCAAGAGACCCAGTACTTC | CASSLGTSGRVGQETQYF
TRBD1 | TRBJ2-5 | TRBV6-1 | - | TGTGCCAGCAGCCTGGACAGGGGTAAAAAGACCCAGTACTTC | CASSLDRGKKTQYF
TRBD1 | TRBJ1-3 | TRBV6-5 | - | TGTGCCAGCAGTTACGGACAGGAACCCTCTGGAAACACCATATATTTT | CASSYGQEPSGNTIYF
- | TRBJ1-1 | TRBV18 | - | TGTGCCTCAAGAGAGGTCACTGAAGCTTTCTTT | CASREVTEAFF
- | TRBJ1-5 | TRBV6-5 | - | TGTGCCAGCAGCCGCTACGTGGGCGGGGGTCAGCCCCAGCATTTT | CASSRYVGGGQPQHF
TRBD1 | TRBJ2-2 | TRBV7-9 | - | TGTGCCAGCAGCTTAGCGCACAGGGGTGATCTGTTTTTT | CASSLAHRGDLFF
- | TRBJ2-6 | TRBV7-2 | - | TGTGCCAGCGGACCGGGGGATGGGGCCAACGTCCTGACTTTC | CASGPGDGANVLTF
TRBD1 | TRBJ1-1 | TRBV7-7 | - | TGTGCTAGCGGGACAGGGGGGATATTCCATGAAGCTTTCTTT | CASGTGGIFHEAFF
TRBD2 | TRBJ2-3 | TRBV14 | - | TGTGCCAGCAGCCCCGTTGGGGGGGTCGGAGATACGCAGTATTTT | CASSPVGGVGDTQYF
TRBD1 | TRBJ1-3 | TRBV5-1 | few | TGCGCCAGCACACAGGGGACTGGAAACACCATATATTTT | CASTQGTGNTIYF
TRBD1 | TRBJ2-1 | TRBV27 | few | TGTGCCAGCAGGCTTGGACAGGGGAACTACAATGAGCAGTTCTTC | CASRLGQGNYNEQFF
- | TRBJ1-2 | TRBV4-1 | - | TGCGCCAGCAGCCAAGAAAAAAACTCTAACTATGGCTACACCTTC | CASSQEKNSNYGYTF
- | TRBJ1-1 | TRBV19 | - | TGTGCCAGTAGTCCACAAGACAGACTCACTGAAGCTTTCTTT | CASSPQDRLTEAFF
TRBD2 | TRBJ2-7 | TRBV28 | - | TGTGCCAGCAGTCCGGGGGGGGGTGGGCAGTACTTC | CASSPGGGGQYF
TRBD2 | TRBJ2-1 | TRBV6-5 | - | TGTGCCAGCAGTCAGGGGACTAGCGGATATAATGAGCAGTTCTTC | CASSQGTSGYNEQFF
- | TRBJ1-5 | TRBV7-9 | - | TGTGCCAGCACCATTACCCCCGGTCCCCAGCCCCAGCATTTT | CASTITPGPQPQHF
- | TRBJ2-1 | TRBV7-2 | - | TGTGCCAGCAACCAGGGCGGGATGGGTGAGCAGTTCTTC | CASNQGGMGEQFF
- | TRBJ1-1 | TRBV27 | - | TGTGCCAGCAGTTTAGGGGGGTTGATGAACACTGAAGCTTTCTTT | CASSLGGLMNTEAFF
- | TRBJ2-1 | TRBV4-3 | - | TGCGCCAGCAGCCAAGCGGGTGCCTACAATGAGCAGTTCTTC | CASSQAGAYNEQFF
TRBD1 | TRBJ2-2 | TRBV18 | few | TGTGCCAGCTCACCCAATCGACAGGGGACCGGGGAGCTGTTTTTT | CASSPNRQGTGELFF
- | TRBJ1-2 | TRBV4-1 | - | TGCGCCAGCAGCCAAGATCCAGGGGAACCCTCAACCTACACCTTC | CASSQDPGEPSTYTF